Listed here are 28 T cell receptor beta chains from one sample, sequenced in a study of T cells in Graves' hyperthyroidism and ophthalmopathy. What was amplified from RNA transcripts were TCR beta CDR3 regions. With the HTBI primer set, the TCR CDR3 went through a first round of RT-PCR. TCRdb reanalysed the multiplex PCR reads using MiXCR and keeps one entry per CDR3 protein. The sample lists 300,000 to 450,000 distinct CDR3 sequences, about 13% occurring once. The material sequenced was blood. These receptor sequences come from a man aged 25-45 years with Graves' hyperthyroidism that later progressed to Graves' ophthalmopathy.

This clonotype has just a few counts. The chain uses TRBV4-1 and TRBJ1-5; 8 bases line up with TRBD1. V was clipped by 4 bases and J by 4 bases; unmatched bases: 9. Per germline, CDR1 MGHRA and CDR2 YSYEKL. The CDR3 loop spans 16 amino acids. This CDR3 reads CASSPQLDRGNQPQHF. CDR3 bases: TGCGCCAGCAGCCCCCAATTAGACAGGGGTAATCAGCCCCAGCATTTT.

The sample holds a few counts of this clonotype. V usage is TRBV9 and J usage is TRBJ2-1, with TRBD2 identical over 11 bases. CDR1 and CDR2 from the germline V gene are SGDLS and YYNGEE. Trimming cost V 3 bases and J 5 bases; bases outside gene matches: 10. The CDR3 totals 17 residues. In DNA, the CDR3 is TGTGCCAGCAGCGCCACTGCGGCTAGCGGGGGGAACAATGAGCAGTTCTTC. This sequence encodes CASSATAASGGNNEQFF.

The chain has TRBV25-1 and TRBJ2-5; unclear D gene. This CDR3 has 18 amino acids. Germline loops: CDR1 MGHDK, CDR2 SYGVNS. V was shortened by 1 base and J by 0 bases, with 18 bases between the two germline ends. The CDR3 nucleotides are TGTGCCAGCAGTGAATTACTCTCGGGCAGTGATTACCAAGAGACCCAGTACTTC. This gives the protein CASSELLSGSDYQETQYF.

This clonotype was seen at least ten times. This chain links TRBV10-3 with TRBJ2-7, with D perhaps TRBD2 (6 bases). The CDR3 is made up of 14 amino acids. V shed 2 bases and J shed 5 bases, with 13 bases lying between them. Germline lookup yields CDR1 ENHRY and CDR2 SYGVKD. The CDR3 here is CAISEEEGFHEQYF. The DNA of the CDR3 is TGTGCCATCAGTGAGGAGGAGGGATTTCACGAGCAGTACTTC.

This clonotype was counted between two and nine times. As DNA, the CDR3 is TGCAGTGCTAGGACTAGCGGGGGAGGAATTCAAGAGACCCAGTACTTC. The encoded protein is CSARTSGGGIQETQYF. This chain connects TRBV20-1 to TRBJ2-5; 12 bases are shared with TRBD2. The germline V gene encodes CDR1 DFQATT and CDR2 SNEGSKA (reference sequence). J was trimmed by 2 bases and V by 3 bases; bases with no gene match: 7. The CDR3 extends over 16 amino acids.

V is TRBV4-1 and J is TRBJ2-5; 9 nucleotides agree with TRBD1. V lost 1 base to trimming and J lost 5 bases; unmatched junction nucleotides: 8. The CDR3 contains 16 residues. The germline V gene encodes CDR1 MGHRA and CDR2 YSYEKL. The CDR3 bases are TGCGCCAGCAGCCAAGCAACAGGGGGCCTGGGGGAGACCCAGTACTTC. Amino acid sequence: CASSQATGGLGETQYF.

This clonotype has a count of ten or more. V gene TRBV28 combines with J gene TRBJ1-3; D is perhaps TRBD1 (5 bases). CDR3 size: 13 residues. CDR1 MDHEN and CDR2 SYDVKM come from the germline V gene. V lost 7 bases, J lost 4 bases, and 11 bases lay in between. CDR3 sequence (DNA): TGTGCCAGCACCGGGGGAGCGGGAAACACCATATATTTT. Its protein is CASTGGAGNTIYF. Filled out from reference TRBV28 and TRBJ1-3, the complete variable domain reads DVKVTQSSRYLVKRTGEKVFLECVQDMDHENMFWYRQDPGLGLRLIYFSYDVKMKEKGDIPEGYSVSREKKERFSLILESASTNQTSMYLCASTGGAGNTIYFGEGSWLTVV.

The chain combines TRBV11-3 with TRBJ2-4, with 7 positions matching TRBD2. Germline V gives CDR1 SGHNT, CDR2 YENEEA. The CDR3 sequence is 15 residues long. Trimming at V came to 4 bases and at J to 1 base, leaving 4 bases not matched to a gene. CDR3: CASSSLADAKNIQYF. CDR3 nucleotide sequence: TGTGCCAGCAGCTCTCTAGCGGATGCCAAAAACATTCAGTACTTC. The whole variable domain, filled in from reference TRBV11-3 and TRBJ2-4, reads EAGVVQSPRYKIIEKKQPVAFWCNPISGHNTLYWYLQNLGQGPELLIRYENEEAVDDSQLPKDRFSAERLKGVDSTLKIQPAELGDSAVYLCASSSLADAKNIQYFGAGTRLSVL.

This clonotype came up many times. The rearrangement links TRBV18 to TRBJ2-3; D is undetermined. The CDR3 runs to 14 residues. Trimming removed 0 bases at V and 12 bases at J, with 16 bases between. Germline V gene sequence: CDR1 KGHSH, CDR2 LQKENI. The CDR3 nucleotides are TGTGCCAGCTCACCACCGGGTTGGAAAGACTCCCAGTATTTT. Translation: CASSPPGWKDSQYF.

This clonotype has ten or more counts. The chain has TRBV6-1 and TRBJ2-1; D might be TRBD1 (7 bases). Trimming pared 5 bases from V and 2 bases from J, leaving 10 bases between. This CDR3 region has 14 residues. Per germline, CDR1 MNHNS and CDR2 SASEGT. The DNA for the CDR3 is TGTGCCAGCAGTCAGGGGGGAACCTACAATGAGCAGTTCTTC. Translating gives CASSQGGTYNEQFF.

This clonotype was detected ten times or more. V usage is TRBV28 and J usage is TRBJ1-1; D is possibly TRBD1 (6 bases). The germline CDR1 and CDR2 sequences are MDHEN and SYDVKM. The V and J ends lost 7 bases and 5 bases respectively, with 17 bases between them. CDR3 length: 14 amino acids. CDR3 residues: CASNTQGMATEAFF. The CDR3, as DNA: TGTGCCAGCAACACCCAGGGGATGGCAACTGAAGCTTTCTTT.

This clonotype has ten or more counts. The chain uses TRBV20-1 and TRBJ2-1; 7 positions agree with TRBD1. Germline V gives CDR1 DFQATT, CDR2 SNEGSKA (reference sequence). V dropped 6 bases and J dropped 4; count of bases not matched to a gene: 12. This CDR3 spans 15 amino acids. The chain's CDR3 is CSAKPVTGRYNEQFF. CDR3 in DNA: TGCAGTGCCAAGCCGGTGACAGGGCGTTACAATGAGCAGTTCTTC.

The table lists this clonotype with many counts. J is TRBJ1-1 and V is TRBV6-1; D remains unclear. This CDR3 has 13 residues. Germline loops: CDR1 MNHNS, CDR2 SASEGT. V dropped 5 bases and J dropped 2 bases, with 9 bases sitting between them. The CDR3 protein is CASSRLINTEAFF. The CDR3 coding sequence is TGTGCCAGCAGTCGCCTCATCAACACTGAAGCTTTCTTT.

This clonotype has just a few counts. The chain links TRBV9 to TRBJ2-7; D is uncertain. The CDR3 sequence is 14 residues long. V lost 3 bases to trimming and J lost 0 bases, with 10 bases between them. Germline CDR1 SGDLS, CDR2 YYNGEE. For the CDR3, the DNA is TGTGCCAGCAGCGCGCAGGACCGCTCCTACGAGCAGTACTTC. Its protein product is CASSAQDRSYEQYF.

This clonotype was recorded a few times. The chain couples TRBV9 to TRBJ2-1; 9 bases map to TRBD2. Germline CDR1 reads SGDLS; CDR2 reads YYNGEE. Trimming took 3 bases from V and 0 from J; bases not matched to a gene: 1. The CDR3 is 15 amino acids. In DNA, the CDR3 is TGTGCCAGCAGCGCTAGCGGGGTCTCCTACAATGAGCAGTTCTTC. Residues: CASSASGVSYNEQFF.

CDR3 region: CASSPQVPGQGRETQYF. CDR3 nucleotide sequence: TGTGCCAGCAGCCCACAAGTCCCTGGACAGGGTAGAGAGACCCAGTACTTC. V gene TRBV4-2 combines with J gene TRBJ2-5, with 8 bases lining up with TRBD1. CDR3 size: 17 residues. CDR1 LGHNA and CDR2 YNFKEQ come from the germline V gene. Trimming cost V 4 bases and J 4 bases; bases outside gene matches: 14.

This clonotype was counted ten times or more. Written as DNA, the CDR3 is TGCAGTGCTTCGGGCCGCAGCTCCTACGAGCAGTACTTC. This codes for CSASGRSSYEQYF. The chain links TRBV20-1 to TRBJ2-7; D gene ambiguous. Per the germline V gene, CDR1 is DFQATT and CDR2 is SNEGSKA (reference sequence). Trimming removed 5 bases at V and 0 bases at J, with 11 bases between. This CDR3 is built from 13 residues.

A word on this clonotype: A much larger clone differs by one base, so this may be a read error. The V and J genes are TRBV6-1 and TRBJ2-7; 7 bases align to TRBD2. Germline V lookup: CDR1 MNHNS, CDR2 SASEGT. The CDR3 sequence is 14 residues long. The CDR3 nucleotides are TGTGCCAGCCCCACCGGGACTAACTCCCACGAGCAGTACTTC. Protein sequence: CASPTGTNSHEQYF.

This clonotype occurred a few times. The chain is built from TRBV6-1 and TRBJ1-6, with D uncertain. Germline V lookup: CDR1 MNHNS, CDR2 SASEGT. This CDR3 spans 13 amino acids. V was pared by 5 bases and J by 7 bases, with 9 bases between. Here the CDR3 reads CASSSYSNSPLHF. The CDR3 nucleotides are TGTGCCAGCAGTTCCTACAGCAATTCACCCCTCCACTTT.

This chain links TRBV27 with TRBJ1-1; the D is unclear. V was shortened by 0 bases and J by 2 bases, with 7 bases between the two germline ends. The CDR3 is 14 amino acids. CDR1 is MNHEY, CDR2 SMNVEV, per germline (reference sequence). This CDR3 is CASSLSSHNTEAFF. In DNA, the CDR3 is TGTGCCAGCAGTTTATCCAGTCATAACACTGAAGCTTTCTTT.

The J gene is TRBJ2-3, the V gene TRBV5-5; D not resolved. The CDR3 runs 14 residues. The V gene's germline CDR1 is SGHKS and CDR2 YYEKEE (reference sequence). With 0 bases removed from V and 0 bases from J, the gap between germline ends came to 5 bases. This CDR3 reads CASSLAPSTDTQYF. The CDR3 DNA follows: TGTGCCAGCAGCTTGGCCCCTAGCACAGATACGCAGTATTTT.

The count of this clonotype is one. A junction boundary mismatches the germline segment, possibly from a read error. The J gene is TRBJ2-2, the V gene TRBV7-9; D is tentatively TRBD1 or TRBD2 (5 bases each). The CDR3 consists of 15 residues. The germline V gene encodes CDR1 SEHNR and CDR2 FQNEAQ (reference sequence). CDR3 amino acids: CASTTGTANTGELIF. The CDR3, as DNA: TGTGCCAGCACCACCGGGACGGCGAACACCGGGGAGCTGATTTTT.

In this sample, this clonotype turned up a few times. The chain is built from TRBV6-1 and TRBJ2-1, with D unclear. Germline values: CDR1 MNHNS, CDR2 SASEGT. The germline V and J ends were trimmed by 2 bases and 0 bases, with 8 bases remaining between them. The CDR3 runs to 15 residues. The CDR3: CASSEPPNSYNEQFF. The CDR3 coding sequence is TGTGCCAGCAGTGAACCTCCGAACTCCTACAATGAGCAGTTCTTC.

This clonotype was counted at least ten times. The chain is built from TRBV7-9 and TRBJ1-2; perhaps TRBD1 as D (6 bases). The germline V gene encodes CDR1 SEHNR and CDR2 FQNEAQ (reference sequence). V was trimmed by 5 bases and J by 0 bases, leaving 13 bases between them. CDR3 length: 15 amino acids. In DNA form, the CDR3 reads TGTGCCAGCAGCACCCCCGGGACAACTAACTATGGCTACACCTTC. The encoded protein is CASSTPGTTNYGYTF.

Many counts were recorded for this clonotype. The chain employs TRBV12-3 or TRBV12-4 and TRBJ1-5; unclear D gene. The CDR3 loop spans 13 amino acids. V lost 6 bases and J lost 6, with 12 bases in between. CDR3 sequence: CASSQRVTQPQHF. The CDR3, as DNA: TGTGCCAGCAGCCAAAGGGTGACTCAGCCCCAGCATTTT.

The chain links TRBV20-1 to TRBJ1-6; 8 bases align to TRBD1. Germline CDR1 DFQATT, CDR2 SNEGSKA (reference sequence). The V segment lost 3 bases and the J segment 5 bases; nucleotides outside the gene matches: 6. This CDR3 contains 15 residues. The CDR3: CSASGLRGHNSPLHF. CDR3 nucleotides: TGCAGTGCTAGCGGACTCAGGGGGCATAATTCACCCCTCCACTTT.

This clonotype has at least ten counts. The chain links TRBV15 to TRBJ1-3; D gene unclear. The CDR3 spans 16 residues. Looked up from germline, CDR1 is LNHNV and CDR2 is YYDKDF (reference sequence). The germline V and J ends were trimmed by 6 bases and 6 bases, with 21 bases remaining between them. CDR3 sequence: CATSTRTVVEENTIYF. The CDR3 DNA follows: TGTGCCACCAGTACCAGGACGGTGGTTGAGGAAAACACCATATATTTT.

This clonotype was seen ten or more times. This chain connects TRBV6-5 to TRBJ2-7, with D uncertain. Trimming stripped 0 bases from V and 0 bases from J, with 3 bases between. The germline CDR1 and CDR2 sequences are MNHEY and SVGAGI. The CDR3 extends over 13 amino acids. The CDR3 sequence is CASSYSISYEQYF. In nucleotides, the CDR3 is TGTGCCAGCAGTTACTCGATCTCCTACGAGCAGTACTTC.